This T cell receptor (beta chain) originates from a study of tumor-infiltrating lymphocytes in localized non-small cell lung cancer. Some clones are missing from TCRdb's copy, which holds only in-frame ones; the method was immunoSEQ multiplex PCR. The data hold 15,000 or so clones, with 81% observed a single time. As for this clone: Its matching antigen is unknown.

The CDR3 has 16 amino acids. Trimming removed 4 bases at V and 4 bases at J, with 17 bases between. The V gene's germline CDR1 is SGHDN and CDR2 FVKESK. Study observations and caveats: Each assay used a separate piece of the same tissue.

The rearrangement links TRBV14 to TRBJ2-1, with a weak D call TRBD2 (5 bases). The source material was lung tumor tissue. This TCR was sampled from a human donor with non-small cell lung cancer. The CDR3 DNA reads TGTGCCAGCAGCCTTCCCGGGGAAACGGGATACAATGAGCAGTTCTTC. This gives the protein CASSLPGETGYNEQFF. The full variable domain, in which reference TRBV14 and TRBJ2-1 provide the parts outside the CDR3, is EAGVTQFPSHSVIEKGQTVTLRCDPISGHDNLYWYRRVMGKEIKFLLHFVKESKQDESGMPNNRFLAERTGGTYSTLKVQPAELEDSGVYFCASSLPGETGYNEQFFGPGTRLTVL.